This T cell receptor beta chain was retrieved from a study of spatial heterogeneity in lung cancer. General study points: Resection saw ubiquitous expanded tumor TCRs appear in blood more than follow-up did.

Note on this clonotype: Its specificity is not known.

Time point given: sample taken at primary tumor resection. Extraction of whole RNA from tumor, nontumor lung or frozen PBMC preceded unsorted sequencing. Donors were some 72 untreated early-stage non-small cell lung cancer patients. TCR cDNA molecules each carried a unique molecular identifier. MiXCR was run by TCRdb on the 5' RACE reads, yielding one entry per CDR3 protein. The sample yields approximately 47,000 distinct CDR3 sequences, 7.5% to 9% seen once. This sample comprised PBMCs, obtained at surgery. The clonotype originates from a female donor with early-stage non-small cell lung cancer.

The CDR3 sequence is CASSGRDRGSGANVLTF. CDR3 in DNA: TGTGCCAGCAGCGGCCGGGACAGGGGCTCTGGGGCCAACGTCCTGACTTTC. The chain joins TRBV7-2 to TRBJ2-6; 10 nucleotides agree with TRBD1. The CDR3 is 17 residues long. Germline V gene sequence: CDR1 SGHTA, CDR2 FQGNSA. V was clipped by 5 bases and J by 0 bases; unmatched bases: 4.